The 25 T cell receptor beta chains listed next were all sequenced from one sample in a study of T-cell reconstitution after alpha-beta-depleted transplantation in children. Unique molecular identifiers were incorporated during preparation of the TCRbeta library. TCRdb recomputed calls from the PCR reads with MiXCR, one row per CDR3 protein. The data show a few hundred thousand distinct CDR3 sequences, about an eighth seen once. Here the sequenced sample was PBMCs, taken from the stem cell graft. These receptors were collected from a human donor who donated a stem cell graft to a child with Fanconi anemia.

By frequency in the sample, this clonotype is medium-sized. The V and J genes are TRBV27 and TRBJ2-1; 9 nucleotides line up with TRBD2. The CDR3 contains 15 residues. V lost 5 bases to trimming and J lost 8 bases; unmatched junction nucleotides: 10. The germline gives CDR1 MNHEY, CDR2 SMNVEV (reference sequence). CDR3 region: CASSDRASGDHEQFF. DNA for the CDR3: TGTGCCAGCAGTGACCGGGCTAGCGGGGACCATGAGCAGTTCTTC.

There are many counts of this clonotype. The chain uses TRBV5-1 and TRBJ2-2; D might be TRBD1 or TRBD2, each matching 5 bases. The length of the CDR3 is 15 residues. V was cut by 3 bases and J by 4 bases, with 13 bases left in between. Germline assignment: CDR1 SGHRS and CDR2 YFSETQ. CDR3 loop: CASSSTGPGTGELFF. The CDR3 coding sequence is TGCGCCAGCAGCTCTACGGGGCCGGGCACCGGGGAGCTGTTTTTT.

This clonotype showed up many times. The rearrangement uses TRBV5-5 and TRBJ2-3; D is perhaps TRBD1 (6 bases). The germline V gene encodes CDR1 SGHKS and CDR2 YYEKEE (reference sequence). The CDR3 loop spans 14 amino acids. V lost 5 bases and J 2 bases, leaving 12 bases between the germline ends. CDR3 nucleotide sequence: TGTGCCAGCAGAACGGACAGAGTCACAGATACGCAGTATTTT. It yields the protein CASRTDRVTDTQYF.

This clonotype was detected a few times. The chain couples TRBV29-1 to TRBJ2-1, with TRBD1 identical over 9 bases. Germline lookup yields CDR1 SQVTM and CDR2 ANQGSEA. This CDR3 spans 13 amino acids. Germline trimming cut 8 bases from V and 4 bases from J; bases unmatched to any gene: 6. In DNA form, the CDR3 reads TGCAGCACACGGACAGGGGATTACAATGAGCAGTTCTTC. It codes for CSTRTGDYNEQFF.

The V and J genes are TRBV5-1 and TRBJ1-2, with a possible D match to TRBD1 (5 bases). Trimming shortened V by 0 bases and J by 0 bases, and 6 bases separated the two germline ends. The CDR3 contains 14 residues. Per germline, CDR1 SGHRS and CDR2 YFSETQ. CDR3: CASSLGQSNYGYTF. The CDR3 nucleotides are TGCGCCAGCAGCTTGGGACAGTCTAACTATGGCTACACCTTC. Drawing the rest from reference TRBV5-1 and TRBJ1-2, the complete variable domain is KAGVTQTPRYLIKTRGQQVTLSCSPISGHRSVSWYQQTPGQGLQFLFEYFSETQRNKGNFPGRFSGRQFSNSRSEMNVSTLELGDSALYLCASSLGQSNYGYTFGSGTRLTVV.

This clonotype was counted only a few times. J is TRBJ1-3 and V is TRBV5-1; possibly TRBD1 for D (6 bases). V lost 0 bases to trimming and J lost 2 bases, with 9 bases between them. CDR1 and CDR2 (germline): SGHRS, YFSETQ. The CDR3 runs to 15 residues. As DNA, the CDR3 is TGCGCCAGCAGCTTGGAGGGGGGAGCTGGAAACACCATATATTTT. Protein sequence: CASSLEGGAGNTIYF. The full variable domain, with the rest looked up from reference TRBV5-1 and TRBJ1-3, is KAGVTQTPRYLIKTRGQQVTLSCSPISGHRSVSWYQQTPGQGLQFLFEYFSETQRNKGNFPGRFSGRQFSNSRSEMNVSTLELGDSALYLCASSLEGGAGNTIYFGEGSWLTVV.

This clonotype was detected only a few times. The chain employs TRBV12-3 or TRBV12-4 and TRBJ2-1, with D unclear. Trimming pared 2 bases from V and 0 bases from J, leaving 11 bases between. The CDR3 loop spans 16 amino acids. CDR3 residues: CASSLSLSSSYNEQFF. CDR3 nucleotide sequence: TGTGCCAGCAGTTTAAGCCTCTCGAGCTCCTACAATGAGCAGTTCTTC.

The V and J genes are TRBV7-6 and TRBJ1-1; possible D gene TRBD1, 6 bases. The CDR3 loop spans 15 amino acids. V was cut by 7 bases and J by 4 bases, with 19 bases left in between. Germline CDR1 and CDR2: SGHVS and FNYEAQ. The CDR3 is CASIRDQGSRTEAFF. The CDR3 DNA is TGTGCCAGCATCCGCGATCAGGGGTCACGCACTGAAGCTTTCTTT. Full variable domain (remainder filled in from reference TRBV7-6 and TRBJ1-1): GAGVSQSPRYKVTKRGQDVALRCDPISGHVSLYWYRQALGQGPEFLTYFNYEAQQDKSGLPNDRFSAERPEGSISTLTIQRTEQRDSAMYRCASIRDQGSRTEAFFGQGTRLTVV.

This clonotype was recorded at least ten times. This chain connects TRBV20-1 to TRBJ2-1; 12 bases line up with TRBD2. The V and J ends lost 0 bases and 8 bases, in that order; junction bases with no gene match: 5. This CDR3 comprises 15 residues. CDR1 and CDR2 (germline): DFQATT, SNEGSKA (reference sequence). CDR3 DNA: TGCAGTGCTAGAGATCCGCTAGCGGGGGGGGATGAGCAGTTCTTC. Protein product: CSARDPLAGGDEQFF.

V and J are TRBV7-2 and TRBJ2-3; the D is unclear. This CDR3 spans 13 amino acids. Germline lookup yields CDR1 SGHTA and CDR2 FQGNSA. V was cut by 9 bases and J by 3 bases, with 13 bases left in between. CDR3 residues: CASTLRRTDTQYF. CDR3 bases: TGTGCCAGTACCTTACGAAGGACAGATACGCAGTATTTT.

This clonotype was detected a few times. This chain uses TRBV28 with TRBJ1-1; D unresolved. Looked up from germline, CDR1 is MDHEN and CDR2 is SYDVKM. The CDR3 has 14 residues. Trimming pared 1 base from V and 3 bases from J, leaving 9 bases between. The CDR3 reads CASSLSPRDTEAFF. CDR3 DNA sequence: TGTGCCAGCAGTTTATCCCCTCGTGACACTGAAGCTTTCTTT.

In this sample, this clonotype turned up a few times. The chain carries TRBV12-3 or TRBV12-4 and TRBJ2-1, with a weak D call TRBD2 (6 bases). Deletions cut 3 bases from V and 7 bases from J, with 16 bases between. The CDR3 loop spans 15 amino acids. Written as DNA, the CDR3 is TGTGCCAGCAGTTTGCGGGGTTTAGAAGGGAATGAGCAGTTCTTC. Translated: CASSLRGLEGNEQFF.

The chain is built from TRBV9 and TRBJ1-6; no clear D gene. Trimming removed 4 bases at V and 7 bases at J, with 18 bases between. The CDR3 runs 16 residues. Germline CDR1 and CDR2: SGDLS and YYNGEE. The CDR3 sequence is CASSSPGGYGNSPLHF. The CDR3 region has the DNA TGTGCCAGCAGCTCCCCGGGTGGGTACGGGAATTCACCCCTCCACTTT.

J is TRBJ1-2 and V is TRBV10-3; tentatively, D is TRBD1 (6 bases). Deletions cut 11 bases from V and 4 bases from J, with 17 bases between. The germline V gene encodes CDR1 ENHRY and CDR2 SYGVKD. The CDR3 is 13 residues long. CDR3 protein: CASGEVDSYGYTF. DNA for the CDR3: TGTGCCTCAGGGGAGGTAGACAGCTATGGCTACACCTTC.

This chain uses TRBV6-1 with TRBJ2-5; tentatively, D is TRBD1 (6 bases). The CDR3 covers 17 residues. Germline values: CDR1 MNHNS, CDR2 SASEGT. Trimming took off 7 bases at V and 5 bases at J, with 26 bases between the two ends. The CDR3 here is CASKETGGGWARETQYF. CDR3 DNA sequence: TGTGCCAGCAAAGAGACAGGCGGCGGCTGGGCGCGGGAGACCCAGTACTTC.

The CDR3 region is CAWAGPLETQYF. The CDR3, as DNA: TGTGCCTGGGCCGGCCCACTCGAGACCCAGTACTTC. This chain joins TRBV30 and TRBJ2-5; D is ambiguous. CDR3 size: 12 residues. V gave up 5 bases and J gave up 5 bases, with 12 bases separating them. Looked up from germline, CDR1 is GTSNPN and CDR2 is SVGIG (reference sequence).

This clonotype was detected ten times or more. This rearrangement joins TRBV12-3 or TRBV12-4 to TRBJ1-1; no firm D call. V was clipped by 1 base and J by 2 bases, with 11 bases between them. This CDR3 has 15 amino acids. The CDR3 coding sequence is TGTGCCAGCAGTTTAGATGGCAAATCTAACACTGAAGCTTTCTTT. Amino acid sequence: CASSLDGKSNTEAFF.

This clonotype was observed once. The V gene is TRBV7-6, the J gene TRBJ2-6; D is tentatively TRBD1 or TRBD2 (5 bases each). The V and J ends lost 4 bases and 0 bases respectively, with 19 bases between them. Germline V gene sequence: CDR1 SGHVS, CDR2 FNYEAQ. The length of the CDR3 is 19 residues. CDR3 region: CASSSNDRGWSSGANVLTF. The CDR3 bases are TGTGCCAGCAGCTCCAACGACAGAGGGTGGAGCTCTGGGGCCAACGTCCTGACTTTC.

This clonotype was seen ten or more times. This chain uses TRBV6-2 or TRBV6-3 with TRBJ2-2, with D hard to call. The germline V and J ends were trimmed by 10 bases and 4 bases, with 13 bases remaining between them. The CDR3 consists of 13 residues. Germline V gene data show CDR1 as MNHEY and CDR2 as SVGEGT. CDR3 DNA: TGTGCCACCATGTCTATGGGCACCGGGGAGCTGTTTTTT. It codes for CATMSMGTGELFF.

CDR3 protein: CASSLASPGNTGELFF. The CDR3 coding sequence is TGTGCCAGCAGCTTAGCTTCCCCGGGTAACACCGGGGAGCTGTTTTTT. The J gene is TRBJ2-2, the V gene TRBV7-2; D unresolved. Germline V gives CDR1 SGHTA, CDR2 FQGNSA. Trimming left V 0 bases short and J 2 bases short, with 10 bases between. The CDR3 runs to 16 residues.

V is TRBV12-3 or TRBV12-4 and J is TRBJ2-4, with D perhaps TRBD1 (6 bases). The CDR3 contains 15 residues. V was cut by 8 bases and J by 7 bases, with 21 bases left in between. The CDR3 DNA follows: TGTGCCAGCTCCCGACCGGGACATTATGATAACATTCAGTACTTC. Translation gives CASSRPGHYDNIQYF.

This chain uses TRBV6-1 with TRBJ2-6, with D perhaps TRBD2 (5 bases). V lost 5 bases and J lost 3, with 17 bases in between. Looked up from germline, CDR1 is MNHNS and CDR2 is SASEGT. The CDR3 is 17 amino acids. The DNA for the CDR3 is TGTGCCAGCAGTCCCGAGAGAAGAGGGAATGGGGCCAACGTCCTGACTTTC. Its translation is CASSPERRGNGANVLTF.

The chain uses TRBV6-1 and TRBJ1-1; D not certain. Germline V gives CDR1 MNHNS, CDR2 SASEGT. The ends were cut back, 6 bases at V and 6 bases at J, with 14 bases in the middle. The CDR3 has 13 amino acids. The chain's CDR3 is CASSLIWTSEAFF. The CDR3 bases are TGTGCCAGCAGCCTAATTTGGACGTCTGAAGCTTTCTTT.

This clonotype occurred many times. The chain employs TRBV4-3 and TRBJ2-1, with D maybe TRBD1 (5 bases). Germline V gives CDR1 LGHNA, CDR2 YSLEER. This CDR3 region has 15 residues. Trimming cost V 4 bases and J 2 bases, with 12 bases left between them. CDR3 loop: CASSPRTRAYNEQFF. CDR3 bases: TGCGCCAGCAGCCCCCGGACAAGGGCCTACAATGAGCAGTTCTTC.

This clonotype was counted only a few times. The chain carries TRBV11-2 and TRBJ1-2; D perhaps matches TRBD1 (6 bases). The CDR3 sequence is 14 residues long. Per the germline V gene, CDR1 is SGHAT and CDR2 is FQNNGV. The V end was cut by 4 bases, the J end by 2 bases, with 11 bases between. As DNA, the CDR3 is TGTGCCAGCAGCTCGGGGGCAGGGAACTATGGCTACACCTTC. This codes for CASSSGAGNYGYTF.